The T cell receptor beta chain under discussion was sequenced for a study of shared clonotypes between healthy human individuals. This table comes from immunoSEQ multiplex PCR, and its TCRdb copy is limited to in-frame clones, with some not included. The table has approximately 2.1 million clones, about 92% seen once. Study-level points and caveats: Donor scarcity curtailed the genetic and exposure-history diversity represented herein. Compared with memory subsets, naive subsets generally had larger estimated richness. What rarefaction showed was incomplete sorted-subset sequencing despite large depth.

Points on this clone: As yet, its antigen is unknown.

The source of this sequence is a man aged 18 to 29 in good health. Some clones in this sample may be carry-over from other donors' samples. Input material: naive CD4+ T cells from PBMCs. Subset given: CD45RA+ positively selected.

The CDR3 bases are TGTGCCAGCAGCTTAGATGGACAGGGCTACGAGCAGTACTTC. This gives the protein CASSLDGQGYEQYF. This chain joins TRBV7-6 and TRBJ2-7, with 8 nucleotides matching TRBD1. CDR3 size: 14 residues. Per germline, CDR1 SGHVS and CDR2 FNYEAQ. The V segment lost 1 base and the J segment 3 bases; nucleotides outside the gene matches: 2.